Detailed here is one TCR beta chain. This CDR3 region has 14 residues. Germline CDR1 is MDHEN and CDR2 is SYDVKM. After removal of 8 bases from V and 5 bases from J, the junction contained 10 bases not matched to a gene. The data were taken from a study of shared clonotypes between healthy human individuals. Produced via immunoSEQ multiplex PCR; TCRdb's table is partial and in-frame only. The table records some 2 million clones, about 95% of them present only once. CD45RO negativity and positive selection for CCR7 defined naive CD8 cells, a population that excluded terminally differentiated effector memory CD45RA+ cells.

The sequenced material came from naive CD8+ T cells sorted from blood. The genes are TRBV28 and TRBJ1-1, with 8 nucleotides matching TRBD1. This sequence originates from a man aged 18 to 30 in good health. The CDR3 region has the DNA TGTGCCAGCGCTCACGGACAGGGTCGAACTGAAGCTTTCTTT. Protein sequence: CASAHGQGRTEAFF.